A selection of T cell receptor beta chains follows, all from one sample in a study of shared clonotypes between healthy human individuals. The table came from immunoSEQ multiplex PCR; TCRdb's copy has only in-frame clones and leaves some out. The sample records about 530,000 clones, over 60% being singletons. The material sequenced was PBMCs. The receptors shown here come from a woman between 40 and 55 years old in good health. Some clones in this sample may be carry-over from other donors' samples. Both conserved end residues are part of each CDR3. D genes are given only for firm matches. Only part of the rows carry a size: once, few, many, or a class if the clone is expanded.

abundance	d_gene	v_gene	len	j_gene	CDR3aa	CDR3nt
NA	NA	TRBV2	15	TRBJ1-3	CASSPTGGPGNTIYF	TGTGCCAGCAGCCCAACGGGCGGCCCCGGAAACACCATATATTTT
few	TRBD2	TRBV9	16	TRBJ2-2	CASSLEAQAGAGELFF	TGTGCCAGCAGCCTAGAGGCCCAGGCGGGGGCCGGGGAGCTGTTTTTT
NA	NA	TRBV11-3	15	TRBJ2-3	CASSLGGSETDTQYF	TGTGCCAGCAGCTTAGGGGGGAGTGAAACAGATACGCAGTATTTT
many	NA	TRBV7-6	15	TRBJ1-2	CASSPNSGFPYGYTF	TGTGCCAGCAGCCCCAACAGCGGATTTCCCTATGGCTACACCTTC
NA	NA	TRBV30	11	TRBJ1-4	CAWNEGRRVFF	TGTGCCTGGAATGAGGGGCGGCGCGTGTTTTTT
NA	NA	TRBV5-1	17	TRBJ2-4	CASSLGTALGPKNIQYF	TGCGCCAGCAGCTTGGGGACAGCTTTGGGACCCAAAAACATTCAGTACTTC
NA	NA	TRBV25-1	14	TRBJ2-7	CASGGDRDAYEQYF	TGTGCCAGTGGAGGAGACCGGGACGCCTACGAGCAGTACTTC
once	NA	TRBV7-9	16	TRBJ2-1	CASSRPRTDRKNEQFF	TGTGCCAGCAGCCGCCCTCGTACCGATAGAAAGAATGAGCAGTTCTTC
few	TRBD2	TRBV29-1	15	TRBJ2-1	CSVEGLVPSYNEQFF	TGCAGCGTTGAGGGACTAGTTCCCTCCTACAATGAGCAGTTCTTC
NA	NA	TRBV7-9	13	TRBJ2-7	CASSPDESYEQYF	TGTGCCAGCAGCCCGGACGAGTCCTACGAGCAGTACTTC
NA	NA	TRBV7-7	14	TRBJ2-3	CASSLGQGSDTQYF	TGTGCTAGCAGCTTGGGGCAGGGTTCGGATACGCAGTATTTT
NA	TRBD2	TRBV28	18	TRBJ2-3	CASSLPGLVKDSTDTQYF	TGTGCCAGCAGTCTCCCGGGACTAGTAAAAGACAGCACAGATACGCAGTATTTT
NA	NA	TRBV5-1	14	TRBJ2-5	CASSLLGDQETQYF	TGCGCCAGCAGCTTACTAGGGGACCAAGAGACCCAGTACTTC
few	NA	TRBV7-6	13	TRBJ2-7	CASSLAGGAEQYF	TGTGCCAGCAGCTTAGCGGGAGGTGCCGAGCAGTACTTC
NA	NA	TRBV5-4	14	TRBJ2-7	CASSLTSGSYEQYF	TGTGCCAGCAGCCTTACGTCGGGCTCCTACGAGCAGTACTTC
NA	NA	TRBV30	13	TRBJ2-7	CAWRARGPGEQYF	TGTGCCTGGAGGGCCCGGGGGCCTGGCGAGCAGTACTTC
NA	NA	TRBV18	15	TRBJ2-3	CASSPPNRAADTQYF	TGTGCCAGCTCACCACCGAACAGGGCCGCAGATACGCAGTATTTT
NA	NA	TRBV28	14	TRBJ1-5	CASRDGLSNQPQHF	TGTGCCAGCAGGGACGGACTAAGCAATCAGCCCCAGCATTTT
NA	TRBD1	TRBV4-1	14	TRBJ2-7	CASSRDRGPYEQYF	TGCGCCAGCAGTCGGGACAGGGGGCCCTACGAGCAGTACTTC
NA	NA	TRBV5-1	14	TRBJ2-7	CASSSIKGPYEQYF	TGCGCCAGCAGCTCCATTAAAGGCCCCTACGAGCAGTACTTC
NA	NA	TRBV12-5	15	TRBJ1-1	CASGPGGGGNTEAFF	TGTGCTAGTGGCCCGGGTGGGGGCGGGAACACTGAAGCTTTCTTT
NA	NA	TRBV10-3	14	TRBJ1-2	CAISDRGAGYGYTF	TGTGCCATCAGTGATCGGGGGGCGGGGTATGGCTACACCTTC
NA	NA	TRBV18	14	TRBJ2-5	CASSPLGSVETQYF	TGTGCCAGCTCACCATTAGGGTCGGTAGAGACCCAGTACTTC
NA	NA	TRBV7-9	18	TRBJ2-1	CASSLVTGRVSSYNEQFF	TGTGCCAGCAGCTTAGTCACAGGGAGGGTTAGCTCCTACAATGAGCAGTTCTTC
NA	NA	TRBV7-6	14	TRBJ1-1	CASSLRGANTEAFF	TGTGCCAGCAGCTTACGGGGCGCGAACACTGAAGCTTTCTTT
many	TRBD2	TRBV30	13	TRBJ2-5	CAGSRTSGIAQYF	TGTGCCGGAAGTAGGACTAGCGGGATAGCCCAGTACTTC
NA	TRBD1	TRBV7-2	14	TRBJ2-5	CASSPGQGRETQYF	TGTGCCAGCAGTCCGGGACAGGGAAGGGAGACCCAGTACTTC
NA	TRBD1	TRBV2	12	TRBJ2-7	CAAGTGTYEQYF	TGTGCCGCCGGGACAGGAACCTACGAGCAGTACTTC
NA	TRBD2	TRBV11-2	14	TRBJ2-3	CASSPGREVDTQYF	TGTGCCAGCAGCCCGGGGCGGGAGGTAGATACGCAGTATTTT
NA	NA	TRBV28	13	TRBJ1-2	CASSPTLYYGYTF	TGTGCCAGCAGTCCTACACTCTACTATGGCTACACCTTC
NA	TRBD2	TRBV19	13	TRBJ2-7	CASSYSGRDEQYF	TGTGCCAGTAGTTATAGCGGGAGGGACGAGCAGTACTTC
once	NA	TRBV2	15	TRBJ2-5	CASSDVRGGGETQYF	TGTGCCAGCAGTGATGTCAGGGGTGGGGGAGAGACCCAGTACTTC